This TCR beta chain is from a study of Ad26.COV2.S vaccination and SARS-CoV-2 variants. The wider study: Ad26.COV2.S shots went into the muscle once or twice, 56 days apart. Overall study results and limits: Compared with placebo recipients, vaccine recipients had higher spike-specific TCR breadth.

Of note for this clone: Its antigen is not known.

V gave up 0 bases and J gave up 2 bases, with 10 bases separating them. Germline V gives CDR1 MGHRA, CDR2 YSYEKL. The CDR3 is 15 amino acids. Treatment: around 19 received Ad26.COV2.S at low or high dose, single or two shots; 5 received placebo; per-sample allocation not given. On day 63 after the first injection, vaccine and placebo recipients gave samples. Assay used: immunoSEQ multiplex PCR; TCRdb lists only in-frame clones, some missing. This sample has about 680,000 clones, with more than 70% found just once. This chain links TRBV4-1 with TRBJ1-2; D remains ambiguous. Material: peripheral blood, obtained in a trial of Ad26.COV2.S vaccine versus placebo. This receptor was obtained from a person between 18 and 65 years old who received the Ad26.COV2.S COVID-19 vaccine or a placebo. CDR3 DNA: TGCGCCAGCAGCCAAGACCCCGCGGGAAACTATGGCTACACCTTC. Translation gives CASSQDPAGNYGYTF.